A selection of T cell receptor beta chains follows, all from one sample in a study of vaccination and CD4 T cells after COVID-19. One entry per CDR3 protein results from TCRdb running MiXCR on the PCR reads. In the table there are about 16,000 distinct CDR3 sequences, roughly 56% of which are singletons. No antigen is known for these receptors. Specimen: CD4+ T cells from blood, cultured in vitro. These receptors all come from a human donor who had recovered from COVID-19. The CDR3 runs from the conserved cysteine through the conserved F or W. A D gene is named only where the DNA matches it firmly. Size is stated for part of the rows, as once, few or many counts, or as a class when the clone is expanded.

j_call: TRBJ2-7
v_call: TRBV7-6
d_call: NA
clone_size: NA
cdr3_nt: TGTGCCAGCAGCTTAATCAGGGCGTCCTACGAGCAGTACTTC
cdr3_aa: CASSLIRASYEQYF

j_call: TRBJ1-3
v_call: TRBV27
d_call: NA
clone_size: NA
cdr3_nt: TGTGCCAGCAGTTTAAGGGGAAAGCCTGGAAACACCATATATTTT
cdr3_aa: CASSLRGKPGNTIYF

j_call: TRBJ2-2
v_call: TRBV11-2
d_call: NA
clone_size: NA
cdr3_nt: TGTGCCAGCAGCGGAATTAGAGGGACCGGGGAGCTGTTTTTT
cdr3_aa: CASSGIRGTGELFF

j_call: TRBJ1-2
v_call: TRBV19
d_call: NA
clone_size: few
cdr3_nt: TGTGCCAGTAGTATCTCCGGACAGTATGGCTACACCTTC
cdr3_aa: CASSISGQYGYTF

j_call: TRBJ2-5
v_call: TRBV20-1
d_call: TRBD2
clone_size: NA
cdr3_nt: TGCAGTGCTAGAAAAAGCGGGGGAAGCTGGGAGACCCAGTACTTC
cdr3_aa: CSARKSGGSWETQYF

j_call: TRBJ1-6
v_call: TRBV2
d_call: NA
clone_size: few
cdr3_nt: TGTGCCAGCAGCCGGGACGGCGGGGACTATAATTCACCCCTCCACTTT
cdr3_aa: CASSRDGGDYNSPLHF

j_call: TRBJ1-2
v_call: TRBV5-1
d_call: NA
clone_size: NA
cdr3_nt: TGCGCCAGCAGCTTGGGGACTGCCTCACCCTTGGATGGCTACACCTTC
cdr3_aa: CASSLGTASPLDGYTF

j_call: TRBJ2-3
v_call: TRBV18
d_call: TRBD2
clone_size: NA
cdr3_nt: TGTGCCAGCTCACCACGGGAGGGCCCTCCCACAGATACGCAGTATTTT
cdr3_aa: CASSPREGPPTDTQYF

j_call: TRBJ1-5
v_call: TRBV11-2
d_call: NA
clone_size: few
cdr3_nt: TGTGCCAGCAGCCGGGGGACCCAGGGTCAGCCCCAGCATTTT
cdr3_aa: CASSRGTQGQPQHF

j_call: TRBJ1-5
v_call: TRBV7-8
d_call: NA
clone_size: few
cdr3_nt: TGTGCCAGCAGCTTAGGAGGTCAGCCCCAGCATTTT
cdr3_aa: CASSLGGQPQHF

j_call: TRBJ2-1
v_call: TRBV27
d_call: TRBD1
clone_size: NA
cdr3_nt: TGTGCCAGCAGTCCGAGGACAGGGGGTCACAATGAGCAGTTCTTC
cdr3_aa: CASSPRTGGHNEQFF

j_call: TRBJ1-1
v_call: TRBV15
d_call: NA
clone_size: NA
cdr3_nt: TGTGCCACCAGCAGCCAATTCGAAACTGAAGCTTTCTTT
cdr3_aa: CATSSQFETEAFF

j_call: TRBJ2-1
v_call: TRBV20-1
d_call: NA
clone_size: NA
cdr3_nt: TGCAGTGCTAGAGCTCCGCGGGCGGCCAATGAGCAGTTCTTC
cdr3_aa: CSARAPRAANEQFF

j_call: TRBJ2-6
v_call: TRBV7-2
d_call: TRBD2
clone_size: NA
cdr3_nt: TGTGCCAGCACGCTTACTAGCGGTGTATCTGGGGCCAACGTCCTGACTTTC
cdr3_aa: CASTLTSGVSGANVLTF

j_call: TRBJ1-1
v_call: TRBV20-1
d_call: NA
clone_size: few
cdr3_nt: TGCAGTGCTAGATCTGGGCCCACTGAAGCTTTCTTT
cdr3_aa: CSARSGPTEAFF

j_call: TRBJ1-5
v_call: TRBV3-1
d_call: NA
clone_size: NA
cdr3_nt: TGTGCCAGCAGCCCCATCCATAGCAATCAGCCCCAGCATTTT
cdr3_aa: CASSPIHSNQPQHF

j_call: TRBJ1-3
v_call: TRBV7-9
d_call: NA
clone_size: NA
cdr3_nt: TGTGCCAGCAGCTTAGGTTTATCGAATCTCTCTGGAAACACCATATATTTT
cdr3_aa: CASSLGLSNLSGNTIYF

j_call: TRBJ1-5
v_call: TRBV20-1
d_call: NA
clone_size: NA
cdr3_nt: TGCAGTGCTAGAGGAGACAGGAATCAGCCCCAGCATTTT
cdr3_aa: CSARGDRNQPQHF

j_call: TRBJ2-1
v_call: TRBV7-2
d_call: NA
clone_size: NA
cdr3_nt: TGTGCCAGCAGCCAGACGCCCCCCAATGAGCAGTTCTTC
cdr3_aa: CASSQTPPNEQFF

j_call: TRBJ2-5
v_call: TRBV27
d_call: TRBD2
clone_size: NA
cdr3_nt: TGTGCCAGCAGTCGGACTAGCCTTCCCCTTAACCAAGAGACCCAGTACTTC
cdr3_aa: CASSRTSLPLNQETQYF

j_call: TRBJ1-3
v_call: TRBV20-1
d_call: NA
clone_size: NA
cdr3_nt: TGCAGTGCTAGAGCCATCAGAGGAGGGGGGTCTGGAAACACCATATATTTT
cdr3_aa: CSARAIRGGGSGNTIYF

j_call: TRBJ1-1
v_call: TRBV7-8
d_call: NA
clone_size: NA
cdr3_nt: TGTGCCAGCAGCTTAGCTCCAGGGAGGACTGAAGCTTTCTTT
cdr3_aa: CASSLAPGRTEAFF

j_call: TRBJ2-2
v_call: TRBV27
d_call: TRBD2
clone_size: NA
cdr3_nt: TGTGCCAGCAGTTTATTTGGCTTAGCGGGGGGCCTAAGGGCCGGGGAGCTGTTTTTT
cdr3_aa: CASSLFGLAGGLRAGELFF

j_call: TRBJ2-3
v_call: TRBV24-1
d_call: NA
clone_size: NA
cdr3_nt: TGTGCCACCAGTGATTTAGAGGGAGTACCTAGCACAGATACGCAGTATTTT
cdr3_aa: CATSDLEGVPSTDTQYF

j_call: TRBJ2-3
v_call: TRBV6-2/TRBV6-3
d_call: TRBD1
clone_size: NA
cdr3_nt: TGTGCCAGCAGTTACACCTTGACAGGGGGCACGGCAGATACGCAGTATTTT
cdr3_aa: CASSYTLTGGTADTQYF

j_call: TRBJ1-3
v_call: TRBV27
d_call: NA
clone_size: few
cdr3_nt: TGTGCCAGCAGCACTAGATACCAAACAGGGAGGCCTGGAAACACCATATATTTT
cdr3_aa: CASSTRYQTGRPGNTIYF

j_call: TRBJ1-1
v_call: TRBV11-2
d_call: TRBD1
clone_size: few
cdr3_nt: TGTGCCAGCAGCTTGGACAGGGAAGACACTGAAGCTTTCTTT
cdr3_aa: CASSLDREDTEAFF

j_call: TRBJ2-7
v_call: TRBV24-1
d_call: TRBD1
clone_size: NA
cdr3_nt: TGTGCCACCAGTGGAACCGGGACAGGGTCCGACGAGCAGTACTTC
cdr3_aa: CATSGTGTGSDEQYF

j_call: TRBJ2-7
v_call: TRBV14
d_call: TRBD1
clone_size: once
cdr3_nt: TGTGCCAGCAGTACCGGGACAGGGGGCTTTTACGAGCAGTACTTC
cdr3_aa: CASSTGTGGFYEQYF

j_call: TRBJ2-7
v_call: TRBV12-3/TRBV12-4
d_call: TRBD1
clone_size: NA
cdr3_nt: TGTGCCAGCAGTCTGACAGGGGGCGCGTCCGAGCAGTACTTC
cdr3_aa: CASSLTGGASEQYF

j_call: TRBJ2-7
v_call: TRBV19
d_call: NA
clone_size: NA
cdr3_nt: TGTGCCAGTAGTCCGACCCCGGACAGCTACGAGCAGTACTTC
cdr3_aa: CASSPTPDSYEQYF

j_call: TRBJ2-3
v_call: TRBV20-1
d_call: TRBD2
clone_size: NA
cdr3_nt: TGCAGTGTGTGTAGCGGGGTCACAGATACGCAGTATTTT
cdr3_aa: CSVCSGVTDTQYF

j_call: TRBJ1-5
v_call: TRBV15
d_call: NA
clone_size: few
cdr3_nt: TGTGCCACCAGCAGGGACCGGTCAGCTCAGCCCCAGCATTTT
cdr3_aa: CATSRDRSAQPQHF